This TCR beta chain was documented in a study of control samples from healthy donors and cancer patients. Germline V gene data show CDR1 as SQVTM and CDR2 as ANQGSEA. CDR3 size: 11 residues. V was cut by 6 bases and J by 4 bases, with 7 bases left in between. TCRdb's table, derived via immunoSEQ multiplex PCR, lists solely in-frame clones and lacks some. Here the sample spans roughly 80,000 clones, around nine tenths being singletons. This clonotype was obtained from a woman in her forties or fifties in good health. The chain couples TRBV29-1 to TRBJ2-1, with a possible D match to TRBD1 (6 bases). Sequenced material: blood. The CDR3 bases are TGCAGCGTCGGACAGTACAATGAGCAGTTCTTC. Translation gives CSVGQYNEQFF.